This TCR beta chain was observed in a study of cytomegalovirus exposure and HLA in healthy donors. Study conclusions and caveats: The authors listed approximately 160 TCR beta chains as cytomegalovirus-associated. Among donors in an Asian-associated ancestry cluster, a later analysis reportedly found fewer N-insertions than the roughly 610-donor mean.

Points on this clone: Its antigen is unknown.

PCR primers comprised 60 Vbeta and 13 Jbeta primers. Repertoires were generated with immunoSEQ multiplex PCR, while TCRdb's copy carries only in-frame clones and drops some. The sample has about 130,000 clones; 74% are singletons. V gave up 3 bases and J gave up 0 bases, with 27 bases separating them. The CDR3 is 21 residues long. Germline V gives CDR1 LNHDA, CDR2 SQIVND (reference sequence). The sequence derives from a man younger than 30 in good health and CMV-seropositive. The rearrangement links TRBV19 to TRBJ2-1; no clear D. The sequencing input was PBMCs. The DNA for the CDR3 is TGTGCCAGTAGTATTTTGCGAAAAGATCAACCCTGGTCGAGCTCCTACAATGAGCAGTTCTTC. This encodes CASSILRKDQPWSSSYNEQFF.